This T cell receptor beta chain was observed in a study of regulatory T cells in long-lasting Graves disease. Turning to the study itself: Persistent Graves' disease denoted over 5 years of antithyroid drugs plus positive TSH receptor antibodies.

General study findings and limits: With under 3,500 shared public clonotypes, persistent patients exceeded new patients, who shared around 970.

The CDR3 totals 15 residues. V trimming: 7 bases; J trimming: 0 bases; junction bases outside the gene matches: 8. CDR1 and CDR2 from the germline V gene are SQVTM and ANQGSEA. Time point in this sample: persistent/refractory GD, antithyroid drugs over 5 years with positive TRAb. PBMC-derived RNA was used for the TCR library. Criteria from the American Thyroid Association guidelines were applied to diagnose Graves' disease. This clonotype was observed a few times. Its antigen is undetermined. With iRepertoire HTBI primers and Arm-PCR of CDR3 regions, TCR beta libraries were built. TCRdb independently ran MiXCR on the multiplex PCR reads; one entry per CDR3 protein. The table includes 650,000 to 700,000 distinct CDR3 sequences, about 32% detected once.

This chain uses TRBV29-1 with TRBJ1-1; 10 bases map to TRBD1. The source of this sequence is a female donor with Graves disease. Sequencing used peripheral blood mononuclear cells (PBMCs), obtained when the disease was refractory, from a patient treated with antithyroid drugs. CDR3 in amino acids: CSARTGGGVNTEAFF. The CDR3 bases are TGCAGCGCAAGGACAGGGGGTGGTGTGAACACTGAAGCTTTCTTT. Variable domain in full (rest from reference TRBV29-1 and TRBJ1-1): SAVISQKPSRDICQRGTSLTIQCQVDSQVTMMFWYRQQPGQSLTLIATANQGSEATYESGFVIDKFPISRPNLTFSTLTVSNMSPEDSSIYLCSARTGGGVNTEAFFGQGTRLTVV.